This TCR beta chain was recovered during a study of cytomegalovirus exposure and HLA in healthy donors. Germline assignment: CDR1 WSHSY and CDR2 SAAADI. This CDR3 has 14 residues. The V gene lost 6 bases and the J gene lost 4 bases, with 15 bases spanning the gap. Both 60 Vbeta primers and 13 Jbeta primers went into the PCR. Clones were sequenced by immunoSEQ multiplex PCR, and TCRdb holds only the in-frame ones, with some missing. The sample holds approximately 150,000 clones, 70% to 85% seen once. Study-wide results and limits: Across donors, presence/absence analyses took sequencing depth to be roughly uniform.

This clone has just one count. Antigen unknown. The sequence was collected from a man younger than 35 in good health and CMV-seronegative. Sample: PBMCs. The V gene is TRBV10-2, the J gene TRBJ1-2; D possibly corresponds to TRBD1 (5 bases). CDR3 nucleotides: TGCGCCAGCAGCCGGGGACCGGAGGGCTATGGCTACACCTTC. This codes for CASSRGPEGYGYTF.